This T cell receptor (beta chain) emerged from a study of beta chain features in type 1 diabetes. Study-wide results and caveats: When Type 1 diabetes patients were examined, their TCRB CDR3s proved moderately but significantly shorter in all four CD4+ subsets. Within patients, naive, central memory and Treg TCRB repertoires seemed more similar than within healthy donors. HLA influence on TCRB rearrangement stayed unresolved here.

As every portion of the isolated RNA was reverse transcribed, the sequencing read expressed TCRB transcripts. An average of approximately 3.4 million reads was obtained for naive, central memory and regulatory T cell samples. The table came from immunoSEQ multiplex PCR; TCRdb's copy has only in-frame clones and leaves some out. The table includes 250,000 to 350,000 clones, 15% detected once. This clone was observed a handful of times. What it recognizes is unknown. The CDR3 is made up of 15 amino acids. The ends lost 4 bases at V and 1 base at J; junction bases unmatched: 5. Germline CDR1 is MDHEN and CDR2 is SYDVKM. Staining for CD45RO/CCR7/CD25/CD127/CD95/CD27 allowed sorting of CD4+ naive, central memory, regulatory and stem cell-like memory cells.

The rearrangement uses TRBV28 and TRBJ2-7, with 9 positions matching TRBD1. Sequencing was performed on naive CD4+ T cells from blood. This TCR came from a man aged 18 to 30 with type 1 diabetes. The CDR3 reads CASSYNGQGSYEQYF. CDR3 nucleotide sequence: TGTGCCAGCAGTTATAATGGACAGGGGTCCTACGAGCAGTACTTC.